The 2 T cell receptor beta chains reported below all come from one sample, sequenced in a study of CD8 T cells in Susac syndrome. RNA amounts of roughly 0.5 to 1 ug underwent reverse transcription with random hexamers. TCRdb processed the immunoSEQ multiplex PCR reads anew with MiXCR; each CDR3 protein has one entry. The table has about 300,000 distinct CDR3 sequences, approximately 89% seen once; the top ten hold approximately 0.2%. The specimen sequenced was CD8+ T cells from PBMCs. The receptors here all came from a human donor with multiple sclerosis.

The CDR3: CASSSRGFQETQYF. CDR3 DNA sequence: TGTGCCAGCAGCTCGAGGGGCTTCCAAGAGACCCAGTACTTC. The V gene is TRBV13, the J gene TRBJ2-5; either TRBD1 or TRBD2 may supply D (5 bases each). The CDR3 consists of 14 residues. Trimming cost V 4 bases and J 1 base, with 10 bases left between them. CDR1 is PRHDT and CDR2 is FYEKMQ in the germline V gene (reference sequence).

The chain recombines TRBV24-1 with TRBJ1-3; D is ambiguous. The CDR3 has 12 amino acids. Per germline, CDR1 KGHDR and CDR2 SFDVKD. Trimming removed 0 bases from V and 4 bases from J, with 0 bases in between. The CDR3 spells CATSDLGNTIYF. DNA of the CDR3: TGTGCCACCAGTGATTTGGGAAACACCATATATTTT.